The rows below give T cell receptor beta chains drawn from one sample of a study of blood T cell repertoires in COVID-19. The repertoire was sequenced with immunoSEQ multiplex PCR; TCRdb's copy has only in-frame clones and lacks some. The sample has around 230,000 clones, roughly 87% seen once. Sequenced: PBMCs or T cells enriched from blood (not recorded which). The receptor set was obtained from a man younger than 35 with acute COVID-19. Each CDR3 is given with its conserved first and last residue. The D gene is left open where the match is weak. The size entry is marked missing in some rows and otherwise reads once, few, many or a size class.

D gene | J gene | V gene | clone size | CDR3 protein | CDR3 DNA
- | TRBJ1-2 | TRBV29-1 | few | CSVENTGGNGYTF | TGCAGCGTTGAGAATACGGGGGGAAATGGCTACACCTTC
- | TRBJ2-7 | TRBV18 | - | CASSPRGDDNEQYF | TGTGCCAGCTCACCCAGGGGGGATGACAACGAGCAGTACTTC
TRBD1 | TRBJ1-2 | TRBV29-1 | - | CSVDGGTGSWDGYTF | TGCAGCGTTGACGGGGGGACAGGGTCTTGGGATGGCTACACCTTC
TRBD1 | TRBJ2-3 | TRBV9 | - | CASSAQGASTDTQYF | TGTGCCAGCAGCGCGCAGGGGGCGAGCACAGATACGCAGTATTTT
TRBD1 | TRBJ2-7 | TRBV28 | - | CASRDSNNEQYF | TGTGCCTCCCGGGACAGTAACAACGAGCAGTACTTC
TRBD2 | TRBJ2-1 | TRBV7-9 | - | CASSPSSGSYEQFF | TGTGCCAGCAGCCCGAGTAGCGGGAGTTATGAGCAGTTCTTC
- | TRBJ1-2 | TRBV29-1 | - | CSVDFQGNYGYTF | TGCAGCGTTGACTTCCAGGGTAACTATGGCTACACCTTC
- | TRBJ2-5 | TRBV29-1 | - | CSVGGANAYQETQYF | TGCAGCGTTGGGGGAGCAAACGCCTACCAAGAGACCCAGTACTTC
TRBD1 | TRBJ1-5 | TRBV30 | - | CAWSQDRVSQPQHF | TGTGCCTGGAGTCAGGACAGGGTCTCTCAGCCCCAGCATTTT
TRBD1 | TRBJ2-1 | TRBV30 | - | CAWSDNRDRGNEQFF | TGTGCCTGGAGTGATAACCGGGACAGGGGCAATGAGCAGTTCTTC
TRBD1 | TRBJ2-7 | TRBV6-4 | - | CASSDADRESYEQYF | TGTGCCAGCAGTGACGCAGACAGGGAATCCTACGAGCAGTACTTC
TRBD1 | TRBJ1-2 | TRBV5-4 | - | CASSRQGASNYGYTF | TGTGCCAGCAGTCGCCAGGGGGCATCTAACTATGGCTACACCTTC
TRBD2 | TRBJ2-2 | TRBV5-1 | - | CASRTGTSLAGELFF | TGCGCCAGCAGGACCGGGACTAGCCTCGCCGGGGAGCTGTTTTTT
- | TRBJ2-7 | TRBV9 | few | CASSVGGDRLYEQYF | TGTGCCAGCAGCGTAGGAGGTGACAGGTTATACGAGCAGTACTTC
TRBD1 | TRBJ1-1 | TRBV5-4 | once | CASSLIGTVEAFF | TGTGCCAGCAGCTTGATTGGGACAGTTGAAGCTTTCTTT
- | TRBJ1-2 | TRBV5-1 | - | CASSPDINSDGYTF | TGCGCCAGCAGCCCGGACATAAATTCGGATGGCTACACCTTC
- | TRBJ2-1 | TRBV2 | - | CASRKNPSGNEQFF | TGTGCCAGCAGGAAGAACCCGTCGGGCAATGAGCAGTTCTTC
TRBD1 | TRBJ2-6 | TRBV28 | - | CASSSPGGTSSGANVLTF | TGTGCCAGCAGTTCTCCAGGGGGTACCAGCTCTGGGGCCAACGTCCTGACTTTC
- | TRBJ2-1 | TRBV5-8 | - | CASSSGDRLPDEQFF | TGTGCCAGCAGCTCGGGGGACCGGCTCCCCGATGAGCAGTTCTTC
TRBD1 | TRBJ1-2 | TRBV7-9 | - | CASSTGQGANYGYTF | TGTGCCAGCAGCACCGGACAGGGGGCGAACTATGGCTACACCTTC
TRBD2 | TRBJ2-1 | TRBV4-3 | - | CASSQDGLAGYNEQFF | TGCGCCAGCAGCCAGGATGGACTAGCGGGCTACAATGAGCAGTTCTTC
TRBD1 | TRBJ2-3 | TRBV24-1 | - | CATSDFRQGEDTQYF | TGTGCCACCAGTGATTTTCGCCAGGGGGAAGATACGCAGTATTTT
- | TRBJ1-1 | TRBV11-2 | - | CASSLGTAGAFF | TGTGCCAGCAGCTTAGGGACCGCGGGAGCTTTCTTT
TRBD1 | TRBJ2-1 | TRBV9 | - | CASSLGTVYNEQFF | TGTGCCAGCAGCCTGGGGACAGTGTACAATGAGCAGTTCTTC
- | TRBJ2-1 | TRBV18 | - | CASSQSRPGGTYPGDEQFF | TGTGCCAGCTCACAGTCGCGGCCGGGCGGGACCTATCCCGGCGATGAGCAGTTCTTC
- | TRBJ1-4 | TRBV7-9 | - | CASSPIGAEKLFF | TGTGCCAGCAGCCCAATAGGAGCAGAAAAACTGTTTTTT
TRBD1 | TRBJ2-7 | TRBV7-9 | - | CASSGSGTGGPEQYF | TGTGCCAGCAGCGGATCCGGGACAGGGGGCCCCGAGCAGTACTTC
- | TRBJ1-3 | TRBV7-9 | - | CASSFTTGDNTIYF | TGTGCCAGCAGCTTCACGACGGGGGATAACACCATATATTTT
- | TRBJ2-5 | TRBV9 | - | CASSVAPGDQETQYF | TGTGCCAGCAGCGTAGCGCCGGGGGACCAAGAGACCCAGTACTTC
TRBD1 | TRBJ1-2 | TRBV6-5 | - | CASSSDRVHGYTF | TGTGCCAGCAGTTCGGACAGGGTCCATGGCTACACCTTC
- | TRBJ1-4 | TRBV30 | - | CAWDTKGSGTLNEKLFF | TGTGCCTGGGACACCAAAGGGTCCGGGACTTTGAATGAAAAACTGTTTTTT
- | TRBJ2-7 | TRBV6-1 | - | CASTDRSLGYEQYF | TGTGCCAGCACCGACAGGTCTTTAGGTTACGAGCAGTACTTC
TRBD1 | TRBJ1-2 | TRBV28 | - | CASSEGAGYGYTF | TGTGCCAGCAGTGAGGGGGCCGGCTATGGCTACACCTTC
TRBD2 | TRBJ2-1 | TRBV7-9 | - | CASSLTRTSGHPYNEQFF | TGTGCCAGCAGCTTAACACGGACTAGCGGGCACCCCTACAATGAGCAGTTCTTC
TRBD2 | TRBJ2-1 | TRBV28 | - | CASSLPRTSVSYNEQFF | TGTGCCAGCAGTCTCCCACGGACTAGCGTTTCCTACAATGAGCAGTTCTTC
- | TRBJ1-2 | TRBV30 | - | CAWSYGGRGTF | TGTGCCTGGAGTTACGGGGGACGTGGCACCTTC
TRBD1 | TRBJ2-5 | TRBV25-1 | - | CASRQGAWETQYF | TGTGCCAGCCGACAGGGGGCATGGGAGACCCAGTACTTC
TRBD1 | TRBJ1-2 | TRBV5-1 | - | CASSLQGEQRGYTF | TGCGCCAGCAGCTTACAGGGGGAACAGCGGGGCTACACCTTC
TRBD1 | TRBJ1-5 | TRBV6-2/TRBV6-3 | - | CASSPRDRNQPQHF | TGTGCCAGCAGCCCTAGGGACAGAAATCAGCCCCAGCATTTT
- | TRBJ2-1 | TRBV13 | - | CASSPTYNEQFF | TGTGCCAGCAGCCCTACCTACAATGAGCAGTTCTTC
- | TRBJ2-2 | TRBV30 | - | CAWSPLIRGPLYTGELFF | TGTGCCTGGAGCCCTCTTATTAGGGGCCCCCTATACACCGGGGAGCTGTTTTTT
- | TRBJ2-2 | TRBV11-2 | - | CASSLEIRGPNTGELFF | TGTGCCAGCAGCTTAGAAATCCGCGGCCCTAACACCGGGGAGCTGTTTTTT
TRBD2 | TRBJ2-1 | TRBV11-3 | - | CASSLSSGREAHNEQFF | TGTGCCAGCAGCTTGAGTAGCGGGAGGGAGGCACACAATGAGCAGTTCTTC
TRBD1 | TRBJ2-6 | TRBV19 | - | CASSMGDRGSGANVLTF | TGTGCCAGTAGTATGGGGGACAGGGGATCTGGGGCCAACGTCCTGACTTTC
- | TRBJ2-5 | TRBV28 | - | CASNPTGRQETQYF | TGTGCCAGCAACCCGACAGGGAGGCAAGAGACCCAGTACTTC
TRBD2 | TRBJ2-3 | TRBV6-1 | - | CASSEVAGGPGTQYF | TGTGCCAGCAGTGAGGTAGCGGGAGGGCCAGGTACGCAGTATTTT
TRBD2 | TRBJ2-1 | TRBV6-6 | - | CASSREVHNEQFF | TGTGCCAGCAGCCGGGAGGTGCACAATGAGCAGTTCTTC
- | TRBJ2-2 | TRBV9 | few | CASSPRASWEGDTGELFF | TGTGCCAGCAGCCCTCGGGCCTCCTGGGAAGGGGACACCGGGGAGCTGTTTTTT
TRBD2 | TRBJ2-3 | TRBV7-2 | few | CASSLEAGGTDTQYF | TGTGCCAGCAGCTTGGAAGCGGGAGGAACAGATACGCAGTATTTT
- | TRBJ2-7 | TRBV28 | - | CASSYSTDYEQYF | TGTGCCAGCAGTTACTCGACAGATTACGAGCAGTACTTC
TRBD2 | TRBJ2-1 | TRBV2 | once | CASSGTSGSVNEQFF | TGTGCCAGCAGTGGGACTAGCGGGAGCGTCAATGAGCAGTTCTTC
TRBD1 | TRBJ2-5 | TRBV28 | once | CASSSSGQGFGETQYF | TGTGCCAGCAGTTCCTCAGGACAGGGGTTCGGGGAGACCCAGTACTTC
- | TRBJ2-7 | TRBV5-1 | - | CASSGSGYEQYF | TGCGCCAGCTCGGGATCCGGCTACGAGCAGTACTTC
- | TRBJ2-7 | TRBV28 | - | CASSPSGTYSYEQYF | TGTGCCAGCAGTCCAAGCGGAACCTACTCCTACGAGCAGTACTTC
TRBD1 | TRBJ2-1 | TRBV7-3 | - | CASSPTLPRDRGDNEQFF | TGTGCCAGCAGCCCAACCCTCCCCCGGGACAGGGGGGACAATGAGCAGTTCTTC